Described below is a single T cell receptor beta chain sequence and its context. These data belong to a study of T cell changes during pregnancy in multiple sclerosis. Clones were read by immunoSEQ multiplex PCR, and TCRdb kept only the in-frame ones, dropping some. The table shows over 50,000 clones, with about 87% occurring only once. The clonotype comes from a human donor whose cells served as feeder cells for cultures in a pregnancy study. The sample comprised peripheral blood from another person, used as feeder cells.

This CDR3 reads CATSNMGVDEQFF. The CDR3, as DNA: TGTGCCACCAGCAACATGGGGGTCGATGAGCAGTTCTTC. The chain links TRBV15 to TRBJ2-1, with D perhaps assigned TRBD1 or TRBD2 (5 bases each). V lost 4 bases, J lost 8 bases, and 12 bases lay in between. The V gene's germline CDR1 is LNHNV and CDR2 YYDKDF (reference sequence). The CDR3 has 13 residues.